Included here is one TCR beta chain sequence, with context. The data are from a study of blood T cell repertoires in COVID-19. Study-wide background: Acute-phase and convalescent COVID-19 samples originated in the United States, Italy and Spain. PBMCs, B-cell-depleted T cells, or T cells provided the cDNA or gDNA that made up the material.

In the authors' workflow: Amplification from reference gene primers served as the basis for estimated nucleated cell counts. Repertoires were generated with immunoSEQ multiplex PCR, while TCRdb's copy carries only in-frame clones and drops some. V, J and clone size derive from that table, while D and trimming were established from the DNA sequence. Of some 120,000 clones in the sample, approximately 86% were seen once. The CDR3 covers 16 residues. Germline CDR1 and CDR2: SGHVS and FQNEAQ. V dropped 5 bases and J dropped 3; count of bases not matched to a gene: 13. Sequenced sample: peripheral blood. The chain has TRBV7-8 and TRBJ2-7, with 7 bases aligning to TRBD1. The receptor was isolated from a woman between 50 and 59 years old who had recovered from COVID-19. The CDR3 is CASSRPPYRGFYEQYF. Written as DNA, the CDR3 is TGTGCCAGCAGCCGACCTCCTTACAGGGGATTCTACGAGCAGTACTTC.